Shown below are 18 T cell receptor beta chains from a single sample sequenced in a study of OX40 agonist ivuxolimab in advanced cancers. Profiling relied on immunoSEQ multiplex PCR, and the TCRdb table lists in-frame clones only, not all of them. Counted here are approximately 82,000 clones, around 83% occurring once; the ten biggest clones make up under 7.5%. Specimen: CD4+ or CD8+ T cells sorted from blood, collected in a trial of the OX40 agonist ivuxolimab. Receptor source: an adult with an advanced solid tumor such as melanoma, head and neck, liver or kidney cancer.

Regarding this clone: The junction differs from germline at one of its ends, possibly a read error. The CDR3 reads CARRDRWTWPQHF. The CDR3 DNA is TGTGCCCGGAGGGACAGGTGGACGTGGCCCCAGCATTTT. This sequence joins TRBV30 and TRBJ1-5, with TRBD1 matching 8 bases. The CDR3 has 13 residues. In germline, CDR1 is GTSNPN, CDR2 SVGIG (reference sequence).

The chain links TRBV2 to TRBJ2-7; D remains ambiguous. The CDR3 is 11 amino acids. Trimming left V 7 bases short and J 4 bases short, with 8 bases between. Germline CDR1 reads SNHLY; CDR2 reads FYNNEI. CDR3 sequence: CASTNFYEQYF. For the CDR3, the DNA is TGTGCCAGCACAAATTTTTACGAGCAGTACTTC.

The chain's CDR3 is CASSFQGGIAYNEQFF. The DNA of the CDR3 is TGCGCCAGCAGCTTCCAGGGGGGCATCGCCTACAATGAGCAGTTCTTC. The chain employs TRBV5-1 and TRBJ2-1; D is possibly TRBD1 (7 bases). Trimming shortened V by 2 bases and J by 2 bases, and 14 bases separated the two germline ends. The CDR3 extends over 16 amino acids. Per the germline V gene, CDR1 is SGHRS and CDR2 is YFSETQ.

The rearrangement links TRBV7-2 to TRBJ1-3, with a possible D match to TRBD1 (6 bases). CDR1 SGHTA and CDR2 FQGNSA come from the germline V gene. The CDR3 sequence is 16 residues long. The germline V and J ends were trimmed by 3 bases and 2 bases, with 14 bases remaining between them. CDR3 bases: TGTGCCAGCAGCTTTTATCTAGGGGGAGCTGGAAACACCATATATTTT. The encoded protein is CASSFYLGGAGNTIYF. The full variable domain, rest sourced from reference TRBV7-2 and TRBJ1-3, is GAGVSQSPSNKVTEKGKDVELRCDPISGHTALYWYRQSLGQGLEFLIYFQGNSAPDKSGLPSDRFSAERTGGSVSTLTIQRTQQEDSAVYLCASSFYLGGAGNTIYFGEGSWLTVV.

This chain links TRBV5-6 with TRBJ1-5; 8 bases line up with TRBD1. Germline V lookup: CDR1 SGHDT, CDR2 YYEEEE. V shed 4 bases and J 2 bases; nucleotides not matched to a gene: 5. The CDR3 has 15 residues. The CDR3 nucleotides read TGTGCCAGCAGCCTGACAGGGGTAGGCAATCAGCCCCAGCATTTT. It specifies CASSLTGVGNQPQHF.

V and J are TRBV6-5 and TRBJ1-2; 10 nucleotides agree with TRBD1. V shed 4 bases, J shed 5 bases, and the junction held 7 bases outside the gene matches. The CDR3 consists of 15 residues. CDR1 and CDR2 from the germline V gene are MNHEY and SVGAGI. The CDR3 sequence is CASSSGQGTGYGYTF. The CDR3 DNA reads TGTGCCAGCAGTTCGGGACAGGGGACAGGGTATGGCTACACCTTC.

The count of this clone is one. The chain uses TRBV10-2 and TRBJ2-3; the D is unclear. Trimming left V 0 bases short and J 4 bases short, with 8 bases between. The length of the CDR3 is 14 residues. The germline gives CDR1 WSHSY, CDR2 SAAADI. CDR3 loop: CASSESLGADTQYF. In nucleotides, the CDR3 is TGCGCCAGCAGTGAGTCGCTTGGGGCAGATACGCAGTATTTT.

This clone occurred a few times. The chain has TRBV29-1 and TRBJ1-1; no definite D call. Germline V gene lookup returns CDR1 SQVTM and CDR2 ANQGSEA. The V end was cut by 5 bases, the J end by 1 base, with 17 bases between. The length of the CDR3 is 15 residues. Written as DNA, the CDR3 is TGCAGCGTTATGGGAACCGCGCGGACGAACACTGAAGCTTTCTTT. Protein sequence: CSVMGTARTNTEAFF.

CDR3 DNA: TGTGCCAGCAGCAAGGGAACGATCCTTTCCTACGAGCAGTACTTC. Its protein product is CASSKGTILSYEQYF. The chain has TRBV21-1 and TRBJ2-7. TRBV21-1 has pseudogene status. This CDR3 has 15 amino acids.

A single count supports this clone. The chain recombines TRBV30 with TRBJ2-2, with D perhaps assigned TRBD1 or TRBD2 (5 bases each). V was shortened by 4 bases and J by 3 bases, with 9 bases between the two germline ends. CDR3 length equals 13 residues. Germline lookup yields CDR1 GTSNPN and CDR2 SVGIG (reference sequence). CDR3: CAWKQGHTGELFF. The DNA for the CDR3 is TGTGCCTGGAAGCAGGGACACACCGGGGAGCTGTTTTTT.

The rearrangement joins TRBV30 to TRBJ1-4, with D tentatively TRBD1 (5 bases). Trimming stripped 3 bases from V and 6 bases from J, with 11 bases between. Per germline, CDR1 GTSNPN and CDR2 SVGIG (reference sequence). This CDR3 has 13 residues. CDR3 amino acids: CAWSEGTDEKLFF. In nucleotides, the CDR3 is TGTGCCTGGAGCGAGGGGACGGATGAAAAACTGTTTTTT.

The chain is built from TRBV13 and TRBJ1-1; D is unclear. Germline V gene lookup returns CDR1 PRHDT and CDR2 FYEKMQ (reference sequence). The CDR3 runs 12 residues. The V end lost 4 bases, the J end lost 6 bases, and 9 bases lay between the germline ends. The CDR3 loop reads CASSSPLAEAFF. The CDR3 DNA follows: TGTGCCAGCAGCTCCCCTCTGGCTGAAGCTTTCTTT.

The chain's CDR3 is CASSPAPGSGANVLTF. Here the CDR3 DNA reads TGTGCCAGCAGTCCAGCTCCGGGGTCTGGGGCCAACGTCCTGACTTTC. This chain joins TRBV2 and TRBJ2-6; D might be TRBD2 (5 bases). Germline V CDR1 and CDR2: SNHLY, FYNNEI. This CDR3 spans 16 amino acids. Trimming cost V 5 bases and J 1 base, with 12 bases left between them. Full variable domain (remainder filled in from reference TRBV2 and TRBJ2-6): EPEVTQTPSHQVTQMGQEVILRCVPISNHLYFYWYRQILGQKVEFLVSFYNNEISEKSEIFDDQFSVERPDGSNFTLKIRSTKLEDSAMYFCASSPAPGSGANVLTFGAGSRLTVL.

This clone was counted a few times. Here the CDR3 reads CASGGPYGYTF. The CDR3 nucleotides read TGTGCCAGCGGGGGGCCCTATGGCTACACCTTC. The chain recombines TRBV2 with TRBJ1-2; D perhaps matches TRBD1 (6 bases). Germline CDR1 and CDR2: SNHLY and FYNNEI. The CDR3 extends over 11 amino acids. V gave up 8 bases and J gave up 4 bases, with 8 bases separating them.

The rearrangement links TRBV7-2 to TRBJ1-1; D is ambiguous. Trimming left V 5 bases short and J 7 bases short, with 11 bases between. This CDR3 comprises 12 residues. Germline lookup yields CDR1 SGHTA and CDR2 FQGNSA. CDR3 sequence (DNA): TGTGCCAGCAGCCGATACAATTTTGAAGCTTTCTTT. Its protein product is CASSRYNFEAFF.

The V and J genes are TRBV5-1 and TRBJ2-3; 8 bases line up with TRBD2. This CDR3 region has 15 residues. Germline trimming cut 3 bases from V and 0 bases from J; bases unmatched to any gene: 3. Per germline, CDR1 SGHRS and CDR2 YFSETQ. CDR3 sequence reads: CASSSGGPSTDTQYF. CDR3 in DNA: TGCGCCAGCAGCTCGGGGGGGCCGAGCACAGATACGCAGTATTTT.

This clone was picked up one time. The CDR3 sequence: CASSERLLRERDEQFF. As DNA, the CDR3 is TGTGCCAGCAGCGAAAGACTACTCAGAGAGCGGGATGAGCAGTTCTTC. The gene calls are TRBV9 and TRBJ2-1; D is perhaps TRBD2 (6 bases). Germline V gene lookup returns CDR1 SGDLS and CDR2 YYNGEE. This CDR3 is built from 16 residues. The germline V and J ends were trimmed by 3 bases and 8 bases, with 21 bases remaining between them. The entire variable domain, with the rest obtained from reference TRBV9 and TRBJ2-1, is as follows: DSGVTQTPKHLITATGQRVTLRCSPRSGDLSVYWYQQSLDQGLQFLIQYYNGEERAKGNILERFSAQQFPDLHSELNLSSLELGDSALYFCASSERLLRERDEQFFGPGTRLTVL.

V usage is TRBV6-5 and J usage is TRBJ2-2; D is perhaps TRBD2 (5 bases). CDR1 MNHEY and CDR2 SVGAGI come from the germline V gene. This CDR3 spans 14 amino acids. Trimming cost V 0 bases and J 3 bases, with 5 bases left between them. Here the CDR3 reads CASSYSRDTGELFF. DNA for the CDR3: TGTGCCAGCAGTTACTCGAGGGACACCGGGGAGCTGTTTTTT.